This is a list of T cell receptor beta chains from one sample in a study of cytomegalovirus exposure and HLA in healthy donors. Generated by immunoSEQ multiplex PCR, the TCRdb table keeps only in-frame clones and is missing some. In the table there are about 90,000 clones, around 79% of which are singletons. Input material: PBMCs. The receptors shown here come from a woman between 40 and 55 years old in good health and CMV-seropositive. Both conserved end residues are part of each CDR3. D genes are given only for firm matches. Clone size, where shown, is once, few, many, or a class for clones that have expanded.

D gene: NA
clone size: NA
V gene: TRBV18
J gene: TRBJ1-5
CDR3 DNA: TGTGCCAGCTCACCGGACAGCGAGGCCCAGCATTTT
CDR3 protein: CASSPDSEAQHF

D gene: NA
clone size: NA
V gene: TRBV7-2
J gene: TRBJ2-7
CDR3 DNA: TGTGCCAGCAGCTCGGACAATGGTGCCTACGAGCAGTACTTC
CDR3 protein: CASSSDNGAYEQYF

D gene: NA
clone size: medium-sized
V gene: TRBV4-1
J gene: TRBJ1-1
CDR3 DNA: TGCGCCAGCAGCCATGCAGGTATGAACACTGAAGCTTTCTTT
CDR3 protein: CASSHAGMNTEAFF

D gene: TRBD2
clone size: NA
V gene: TRBV5-6
J gene: TRBJ2-3
CDR3 DNA: TGTGCCAGCAGCTCAACCGGGACTAGTCGCACAGATACGCAGTATTTT
CDR3 protein: CASSSTGTSRTDTQYF

D gene: TRBD1
clone size: NA
V gene: TRBV28
J gene: TRBJ1-2
CDR3 DNA: TGTGCCAGCAGTTTAGGGACAGGGCGAATTGGCTACACCTTC
CDR3 protein: CASSLGTGRIGYTF

D gene: NA
clone size: NA
V gene: TRBV5-1
J gene: TRBJ1-4
CDR3 DNA: TGCGCCAGCAGCTTGGCGGACAGACCTAATGAAAAACTGTTTTTT
CDR3 protein: CASSLADRPNEKLFF

D gene: NA
clone size: few
V gene: TRBV21-1
J gene: TRBJ2-2
CDR3 DNA: TGTGCCAGCACCCCGTCCATTCGTCCTGCGTGGACCGGGGAGCTGTTTTTT
CDR3 protein: CASTPSIRPAWTGELFF

D gene: NA
clone size: once
V gene: TRBV19
J gene: TRBJ2-7
CDR3 DNA: TGTGCCAGTAGTATGGCGGCTACCTACGAGCAGTACTTC
CDR3 protein: CASSMAATYEQYF

D gene: TRBD1
clone size: few
V gene: TRBV7-2
J gene: TRBJ1-4
CDR3 DNA: TGTGCCAGCAGCTCCCCCGGGACAGGGGATGAAAAACTGTTTTTT
CDR3 protein: CASSSPGTGDEKLFF

D gene: TRBD2
clone size: once
V gene: TRBV29-1
J gene: TRBJ2-3
CDR3 DNA: TGCAGCGTTAGTAATCCTCGACTAGCGGGATATGATACGCAGTATTTT
CDR3 protein: CSVSNPRLAGYDTQYF

D gene: TRBD1
clone size: NA
V gene: TRBV7-3
J gene: TRBJ1-2
CDR3 DNA: TGTGCCAGCAGGAGCCGGGACAGCTCCCTTCCGAACTCCTATGGCTACACCTTC
CDR3 protein: CASRSRDSSLPNSYGYTF